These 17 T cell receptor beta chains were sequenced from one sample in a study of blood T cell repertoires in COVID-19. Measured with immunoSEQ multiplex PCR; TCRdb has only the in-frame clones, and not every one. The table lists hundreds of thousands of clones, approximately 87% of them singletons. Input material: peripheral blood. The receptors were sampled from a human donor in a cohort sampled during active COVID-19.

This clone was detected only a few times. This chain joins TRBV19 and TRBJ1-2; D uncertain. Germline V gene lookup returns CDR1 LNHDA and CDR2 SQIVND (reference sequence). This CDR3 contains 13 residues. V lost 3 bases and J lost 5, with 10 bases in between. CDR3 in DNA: TGTGCCAGTAGTATTGACCAACTATATGGCTACACCTTC. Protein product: CASSIDQLYGYTF.

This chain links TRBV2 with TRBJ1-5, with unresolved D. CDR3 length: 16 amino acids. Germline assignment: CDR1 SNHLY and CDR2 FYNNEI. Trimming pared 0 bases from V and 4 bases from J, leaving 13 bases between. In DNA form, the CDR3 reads TGTGCCAGCAGTGAAGCGCAATTGACACCAAATCAGCCCCAGCATTTT. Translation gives CASSEAQLTPNQPQHF.

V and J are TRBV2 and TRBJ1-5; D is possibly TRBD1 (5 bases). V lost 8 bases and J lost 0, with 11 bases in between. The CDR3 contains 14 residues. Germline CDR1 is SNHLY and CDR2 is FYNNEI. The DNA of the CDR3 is TGTGCCAGCTCGACAGTCTATAGCAATCAGCCCCAGCATTTT. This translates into CASSTVYSNQPQHF.

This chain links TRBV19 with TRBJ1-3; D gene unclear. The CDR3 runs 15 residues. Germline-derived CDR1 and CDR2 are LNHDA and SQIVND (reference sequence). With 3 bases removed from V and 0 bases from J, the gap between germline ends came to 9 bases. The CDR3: CASSMSASSGNTIYF. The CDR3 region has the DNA TGTGCCAGTAGTATGAGCGCGAGCTCTGGAAACACCATATATTTT.

The CDR3 region has the DNA TGCGCCAGCAGCTATCGGACAGGAGATTATGGCTACACCTTC. Translating it yields CASSYRTGDYGYTF. The rearrangement links TRBV5-1 to TRBJ1-2; 7 bases fit TRBD1. Germline CDR1 and CDR2: SGHRS and YFSETQ. The CDR3 is made up of 14 amino acids. With 3 bases clipped from V and 5 bases from J, the junction kept 7 bases outside the gene matches.

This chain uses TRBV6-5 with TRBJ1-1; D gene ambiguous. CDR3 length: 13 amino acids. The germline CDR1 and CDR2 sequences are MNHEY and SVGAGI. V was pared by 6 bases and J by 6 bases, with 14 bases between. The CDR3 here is CASRPVRGSEAFF. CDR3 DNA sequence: TGTGCCAGCAGACCCGTGCGGGGTTCTGAAGCTTTCTTT.

This CDR3 reads CASSPLRTGANYEQYF. For the CDR3, the DNA is TGTGCCAGCAGCCCGCTACGGACAGGGGCAAATTACGAGCAGTACTTC. The V call is TRBV7-8, the J call TRBJ2-7; 9 bases fit TRBD1. The J segment lost 4 bases and the V segment lost 5 bases, leaving 12 bases of the junction unmatched. The CDR3 extends over 16 amino acids. In germline, CDR1 is SGHVS, CDR2 FQNEAQ.

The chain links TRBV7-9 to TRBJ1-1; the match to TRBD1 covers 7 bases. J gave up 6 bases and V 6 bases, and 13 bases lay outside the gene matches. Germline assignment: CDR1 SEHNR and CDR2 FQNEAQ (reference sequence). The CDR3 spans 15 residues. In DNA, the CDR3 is TGTGCCAGCAGACCACCAGACAGGGTCCGGGCTGAAGCTTTCTTT. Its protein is CASRPPDRVRAEAFF.

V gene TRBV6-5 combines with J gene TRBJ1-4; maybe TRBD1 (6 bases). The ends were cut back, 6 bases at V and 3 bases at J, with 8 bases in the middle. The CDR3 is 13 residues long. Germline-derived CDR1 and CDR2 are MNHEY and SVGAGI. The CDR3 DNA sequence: TGTGCCAGCAGCAAGGGGGCTAATGAAAAACTGTTTTTT. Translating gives CASSKGANEKLFF.

As DNA, the CDR3 is TGTGCCAGCTCTAAAGGTACAGGGCCGTACAATGAGCAGTTCTTC. This gives the protein CASSKGTGPYNEQFF. This rearrangement joins TRBV27 to TRBJ2-1, with D maybe TRBD1 (6 bases). In germline, CDR1 is MNHEY, CDR2 SMNVEV (reference sequence). V dropped 8 bases and J dropped 4 bases, with 18 bases sitting between them. This CDR3 spans 15 amino acids.

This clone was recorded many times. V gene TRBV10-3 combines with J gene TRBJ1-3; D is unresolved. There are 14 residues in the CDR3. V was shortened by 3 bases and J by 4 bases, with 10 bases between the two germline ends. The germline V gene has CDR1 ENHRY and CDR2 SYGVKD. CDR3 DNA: TGTGCCATCAGTGACGGCAGCGCCGGAAACACCATATATTTT. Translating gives CAISDGSAGNTIYF.

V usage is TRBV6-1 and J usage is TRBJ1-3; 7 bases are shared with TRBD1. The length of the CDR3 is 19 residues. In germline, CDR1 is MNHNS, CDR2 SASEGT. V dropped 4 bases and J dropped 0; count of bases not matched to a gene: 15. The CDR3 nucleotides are TGTGCCAGCAGTGTGTGGGGACAGACAGGATCTTACTCTGGAAACACCATATATTTT. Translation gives CASSVWGQTGSYSGNTIYF.

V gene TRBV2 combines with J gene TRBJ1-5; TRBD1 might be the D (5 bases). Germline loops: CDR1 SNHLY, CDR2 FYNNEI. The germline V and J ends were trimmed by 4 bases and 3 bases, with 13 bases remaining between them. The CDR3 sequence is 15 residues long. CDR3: CASSGTRVNNQPQHF. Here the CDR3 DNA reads TGTGCCAGCAGTGGTACCAGGGTGAACAATCAGCCCCAGCATTTT.

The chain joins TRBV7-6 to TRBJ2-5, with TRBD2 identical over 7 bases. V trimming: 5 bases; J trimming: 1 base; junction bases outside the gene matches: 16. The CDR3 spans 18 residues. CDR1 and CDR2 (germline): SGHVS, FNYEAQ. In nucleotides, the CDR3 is TGTGCCAGCAGCGCAATGGAGCGGGGAAGGCCGATCCAAGAGACCCAGTACTTC. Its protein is CASSAMERGRPIQETQYF.

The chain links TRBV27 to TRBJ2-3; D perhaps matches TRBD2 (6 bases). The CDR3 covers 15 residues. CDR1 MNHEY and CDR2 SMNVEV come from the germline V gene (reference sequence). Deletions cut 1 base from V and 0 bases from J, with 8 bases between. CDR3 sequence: CASSLWAGSTDTQYF. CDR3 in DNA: TGTGCCAGCAGTTTATGGGCGGGGAGCACAGATACGCAGTATTTT.

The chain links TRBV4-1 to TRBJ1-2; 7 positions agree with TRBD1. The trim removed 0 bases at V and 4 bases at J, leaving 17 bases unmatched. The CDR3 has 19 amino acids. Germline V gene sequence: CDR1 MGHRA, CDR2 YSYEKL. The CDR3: CASSQDSDTPRQGSYGYTF. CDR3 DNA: TGCGCCAGCAGCCAAGATTCCGATACTCCTCGACAGGGCAGCTATGGCTACACCTTC.

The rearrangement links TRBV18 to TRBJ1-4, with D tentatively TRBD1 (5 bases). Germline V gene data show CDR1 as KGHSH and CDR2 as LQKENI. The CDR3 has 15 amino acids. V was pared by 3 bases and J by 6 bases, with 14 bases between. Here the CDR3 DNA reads TGTGCCAGCTCACCCTCCGACAGTCGATATGAAAAACTGTTTTTT. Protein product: CASSPSDSRYEKLFF.